The 16 T cell receptor beta chains listed next were all sequenced from one sample in a study of spatial heterogeneity in lung cancer. Specified time point: sample taken at primary tumor resection. In each case, whole RNA from tumor, nontumor lung or frozen PBMC was sequenced unsorted. One entry per CDR3 protein, called by TCRdb with MiXCR from the 5' RACE reads. The sample includes approximately 92,000 distinct CDR3 sequences, about 12% of them seen just once. The sample was PBMCs, taken at surgery. Receptors originate from a male donor with early-stage non-small cell lung cancer.

This clonotype was recorded many times. Here the CDR3 reads CASSKGGLAQYF. Written as DNA, the CDR3 is TGTGCCAGCAGTAAAGGAGGGTTAGCCCAGTACTTC. This chain joins TRBV6-2 or TRBV6-3 and TRBJ2-5; the D gene is possibly TRBD2 (6 bases). Germline CDR1 MNHEY, CDR2 SVGEGT. The CDR3 extends over 12 amino acids. Trimming took 5 bases from V and 9 from J, leaving 13 bases between them.

This chain links TRBV11-3 with TRBJ2-1; 7 positions agree with TRBD2. With 4 bases clipped from V and 8 bases from J, the junction kept 8 bases outside the gene matches. CDR1 and CDR2 from the germline V gene are SGHNT and YENEEA. The CDR3 has 14 amino acids. CDR3 in DNA: TGTGCCAGCAGCTCCCGCAGAGGGAGGGATGAGCAGTTCTTC. This sequence encodes CASSSRRGRDEQFF.

This clonotype was seen a handful of times. The J gene is TRBJ2-2, the V gene TRBV6-5; 8 bases map to TRBD2. CDR3 length: 15 residues. Trimming at V came to 6 bases and at J to 3 bases, leaving 6 bases not matched to a gene. Germline CDR1 MNHEY, CDR2 SVGAGI. The CDR3 DNA reads TGTGCCAGCAGGGTGGCTAGCGGGTACACCGGGGAGCTGTTTTTT. Translated, it gives CASRVASGYTGELFF.

There are a few counts of this clonotype. The chain carries TRBV5-1 and TRBJ1-6, with 7 bases matching TRBD1. The V gene end was trimmed by 1 base and the J gene end by 10 bases; junction bases not matched to a gene: 8. CDR3 size: 15 residues. The V gene's germline CDR1 is SGHRS and CDR2 YFSETQ. The CDR3 loop is CASSLRQGSGSPLHF. CDR3 coding DNA: TGCGCCAGCAGCTTGCGACAGGGATCAGGCTCACCCCTCCACTTT.

The genes are TRBV12-3 or TRBV12-4 and TRBJ1-5; no definite D call. CDR3 size: 11 residues. V gave up 6 bases and J gave up 9 bases, with 9 bases separating them. CDR3 residues: CASSEPGPQHF. CDR3 nucleotides: TGTGCCAGCAGCGAACCGGGGCCCCAGCATTTT.

This chain joins TRBV27 and TRBJ2-1; maybe TRBD2 (5 bases). Germline CDR1 and CDR2: MNHEY and SMNVEV (reference sequence). There are 16 residues in the CDR3. V shed 5 bases and J shed 9 bases, with 23 bases lying between them. The CDR3 sequence: CASSKTSGNSRAEQFF. The CDR3 DNA follows: TGTGCCAGCAGTAAAACCTCCGGGAACAGTCGGGCTGAGCAGTTCTTC.

The chain has TRBV6-2 or TRBV6-3 and TRBJ2-1; D not resolved. Looked up from germline, CDR1 is MNHEY and CDR2 is SVGEGT. The CDR3 is 12 residues long. Trimming removed 0 bases from V and 7 bases from J, with 4 bases in between. CDR3 region: CASSYSSNEQFF. The CDR3, as DNA: TGTGCCAGCAGTTACTCGTCAAATGAGCAGTTCTTC.

This clonotype was counted at least ten times. The chain joins TRBV5-6 to TRBJ2-7; D may be TRBD1 (5 bases). The germline V gene encodes CDR1 SGHDT and CDR2 YYEEEE. The CDR3 spans 15 residues. The V gene lost 3 bases and the J gene lost 2 bases, with 15 bases spanning the gap. In DNA form, the CDR3 reads TGTGCCAGCAGCTCGATGTATGACAGTACCTACGAGCAGTACTTC. Encoded protein: CASSSMYDSTYEQYF.

The chain recombines TRBV3-1 with TRBJ1-6, with unresolved D. Looked up from germline, CDR1 is LGHDT and CDR2 is YNNKEL (reference sequence). The CDR3 has 13 amino acids. Between the trimmed V and J ends, which lost 3 bases and 5 bases, there was a span of 5 bases. The CDR3 loop reads CASSHGDNSPLHF. CDR3 nucleotide sequence: TGTGCCAGCAGCCACGGAGATAATTCACCCCTCCACTTT.

The V and J genes are TRBV24-1 and TRBJ2-7; 9 bases map to TRBD1. The germline CDR1 and CDR2 sequences are KGHDR and SFDVKD. This CDR3 is built from 15 residues. V lost 5 bases, J lost 5 bases, and 9 bases stayed unmatched. The CDR3 nucleotides are TGTGCCACCAGTGTCCACCGGGACAGGGTCAACGAGCAGTACTTC. Its protein product is CATSVHRDRVNEQYF.

This clonotype has just a few counts. The chain carries TRBV28 and TRBJ2-5; D might be TRBD1 or TRBD2, each matching 5 bases. V gave up 2 bases and J gave up 11 bases, with 18 bases separating them. The CDR3 covers 14 residues. Per the germline V gene, CDR1 is MDHEN and CDR2 is SYDVKM. The CDR3 DNA reads TGTGCCAGCAGTTTACCTTTAGGGGAGAGTAGACAGTACTTC. It is translated as CASSLPLGESRQYF.

This clonotype was counted ten times or more. The rearrangement joins TRBV28 to TRBJ2-7; TRBD2 matches 10 bases. This CDR3 region has 15 residues. J lost 2 bases, V lost 2 bases, and 3 bases had no gene match. Germline-derived CDR1 and CDR2 are MDHEN and SYDVKM. CDR3 nucleotides: TGTGCCAGCAGTTTACCTAGCGGGGGAGCCTACGAGCAGTACTTC. This encodes CASSLPSGGAYEQYF.

To note about this clonotype: This may come from a read error, since a much larger clone is one base off. This chain connects TRBV7-2 to TRBJ2-1, with 12 bases that match TRBD2. CDR1 is SGHTA and CDR2 is FQGNSA in the germline V gene. The CDR3 runs 15 residues. V shed 5 bases and J 5 bases; nucleotides not matched to a gene: 4. The CDR3 spells CASSPRLAGDNEQFF. The CDR3 DNA sequence: TGTGCCAGCAGCCCGCGACTAGCGGGAGACAATGAGCAGTTCTTC.

The chain uses TRBV5-6 and TRBJ2-7; D gene uncertain. The germline V and J ends were trimmed by 4 bases and 2 bases, with 10 bases remaining between them. Germline V gene lookup returns CDR1 SGHDT and CDR2 YYEEEE. The CDR3 is made up of 13 amino acids. CDR3 region: CASSRRAPYEQYF. The CDR3 nucleotides read TGTGCCAGCAGCCGAAGGGCACCCTACGAGCAGTACTTC.

The chain links TRBV28 to TRBJ2-7; 10 bases are shared with TRBD1. The CDR3 loop spans 15 amino acids. Germline V gene data show CDR1 as MDHEN and CDR2 as SYDVKM. Trimming at V came to 5 bases and at J to 4 bases, leaving 8 bases not matched to a gene. The CDR3 here is CASSPRQGAGYEQYF. The CDR3 DNA sequence: TGTGCCAGCAGTCCCCGACAGGGGGCCGGTTACGAGCAGTACTTC.

This clonotype was counted only a few times. This rearrangement joins TRBV24-1 to TRBJ2-2; unclear D gene. V was cut by 4 bases and J by 6 bases, with 8 bases left in between. Germline V gene sequence: CDR1 KGHDR, CDR2 SFDVKD. This CDR3 is 13 amino acids long. The CDR3 protein is CATSETPAGELFF. CDR3 bases: TGTGCCACCAGTGAAACCCCGGCCGGGGAGCTGTTTTTT.